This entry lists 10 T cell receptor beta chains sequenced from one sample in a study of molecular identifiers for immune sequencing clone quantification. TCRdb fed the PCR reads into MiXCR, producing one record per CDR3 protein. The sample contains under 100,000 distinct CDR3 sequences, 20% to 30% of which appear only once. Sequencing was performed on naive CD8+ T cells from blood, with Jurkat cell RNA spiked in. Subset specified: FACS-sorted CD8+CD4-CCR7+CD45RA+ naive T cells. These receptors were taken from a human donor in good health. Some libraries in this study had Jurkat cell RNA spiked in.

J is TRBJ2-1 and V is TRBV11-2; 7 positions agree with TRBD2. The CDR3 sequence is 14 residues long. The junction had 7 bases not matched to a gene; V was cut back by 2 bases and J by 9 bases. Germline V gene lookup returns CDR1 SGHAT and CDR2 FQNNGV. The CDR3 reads CASSLSGTIGEQFF. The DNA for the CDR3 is TGTGCCAGCAGCTTATCCGGGACTATAGGTGAGCAGTTCTTC.

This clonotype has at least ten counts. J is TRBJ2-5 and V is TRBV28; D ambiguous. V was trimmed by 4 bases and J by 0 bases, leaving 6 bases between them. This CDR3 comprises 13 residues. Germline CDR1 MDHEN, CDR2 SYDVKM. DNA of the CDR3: TGTGCCAGCAGTTCCAGGTACCAAGAGACCCAGTACTTC. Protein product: CASSSRYQETQYF.

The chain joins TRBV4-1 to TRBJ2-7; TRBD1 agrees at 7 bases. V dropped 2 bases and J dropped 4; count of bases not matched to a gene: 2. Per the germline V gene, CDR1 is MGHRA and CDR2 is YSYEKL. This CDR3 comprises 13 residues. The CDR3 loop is CASSQKQGYEQYF. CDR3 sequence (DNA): TGCGCCAGCAGCCAAAAACAGGGGTACGAGCAGTACTTC.

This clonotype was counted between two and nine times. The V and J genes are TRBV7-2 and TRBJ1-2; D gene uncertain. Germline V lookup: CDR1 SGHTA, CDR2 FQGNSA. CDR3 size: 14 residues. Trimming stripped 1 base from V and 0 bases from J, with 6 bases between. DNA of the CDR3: TGTGCCAGCAGCTTAGTGGGGACTAACTATGGCTACACCTTC. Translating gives CASSLVGTNYGYTF. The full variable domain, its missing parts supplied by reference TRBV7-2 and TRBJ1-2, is GAGVSQSPSNKVTEKGKDVELRCDPISGHTALYWYRQSLGQGLEFLIYFQGNSAPDKSGLPSDRFSAERTGGSVSTLTIQRTQQEDSAVYLCASSLVGTNYGYTFGSGTRLTVV.

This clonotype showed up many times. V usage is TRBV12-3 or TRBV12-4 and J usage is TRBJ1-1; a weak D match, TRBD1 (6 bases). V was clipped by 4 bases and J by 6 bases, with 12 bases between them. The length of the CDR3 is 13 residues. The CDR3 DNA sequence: TGTGCCAGCAGTTCCCCACAGGGTTCTGAAGCTTTCTTT. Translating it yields CASSSPQGSEAFF.

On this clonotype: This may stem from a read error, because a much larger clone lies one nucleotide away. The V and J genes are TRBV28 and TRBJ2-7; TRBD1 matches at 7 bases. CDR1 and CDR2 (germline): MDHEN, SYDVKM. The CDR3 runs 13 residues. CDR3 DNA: TGTGCCAGCCGTGAGGGACAGACCTACGCGCAGTACTTC. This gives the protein CASREGQTYAQYF. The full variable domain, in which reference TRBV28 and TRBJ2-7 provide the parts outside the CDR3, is DVKVTQSSRYLVKRTGEKVFLECVQDMDHENMFWYRQDPGLGLRLIYFSYDVKMKEKGDIPEGYSVSREKKERFSLILESASTNQTSMYLCASREGQTYAQYFGPGTRLTVT.

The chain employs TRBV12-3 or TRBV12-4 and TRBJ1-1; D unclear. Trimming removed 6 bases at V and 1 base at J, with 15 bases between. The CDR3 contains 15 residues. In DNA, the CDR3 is TGTGCCAGCAGCCCAGGCGGGGAAAAGAACACTGAAGCTTTCTTT. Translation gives CASSPGGEKNTEAFF.

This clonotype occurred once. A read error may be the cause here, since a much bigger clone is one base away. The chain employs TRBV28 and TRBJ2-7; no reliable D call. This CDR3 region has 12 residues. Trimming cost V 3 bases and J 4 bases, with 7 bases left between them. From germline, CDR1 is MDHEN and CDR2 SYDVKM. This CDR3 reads CASSFPRYEQYF. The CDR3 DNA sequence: TGTGCCAGCAGTTTCCCCAGATACGAGCAGTACTTC.

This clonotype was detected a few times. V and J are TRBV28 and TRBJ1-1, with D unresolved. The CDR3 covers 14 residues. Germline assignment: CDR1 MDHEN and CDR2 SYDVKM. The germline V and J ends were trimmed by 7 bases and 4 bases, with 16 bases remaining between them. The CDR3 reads CASTTPAISTEAFF. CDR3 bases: TGTGCCAGCACCACCCCGGCCATATCCACTGAAGCTTTCTTT. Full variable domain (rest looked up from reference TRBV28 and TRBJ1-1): DVKVTQSSRYLVKRTGEKVFLECVQDMDHENMFWYRQDPGLGLRLIYFSYDVKMKEKGDIPEGYSVSREKKERFSLILESASTNQTSMYLCASTTPAISTEAFFGQGTRLTVV.

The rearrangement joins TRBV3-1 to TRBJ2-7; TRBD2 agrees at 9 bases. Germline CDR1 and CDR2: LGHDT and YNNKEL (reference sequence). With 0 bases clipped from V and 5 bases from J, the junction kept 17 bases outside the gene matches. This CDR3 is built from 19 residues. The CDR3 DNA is TGTGCCAGCAGCCAAGATCCCCCTGGGTTGCGGGAGGGCGCCCACGAGCAGTACTTC. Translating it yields CASSQDPPGLREGAHEQYF.